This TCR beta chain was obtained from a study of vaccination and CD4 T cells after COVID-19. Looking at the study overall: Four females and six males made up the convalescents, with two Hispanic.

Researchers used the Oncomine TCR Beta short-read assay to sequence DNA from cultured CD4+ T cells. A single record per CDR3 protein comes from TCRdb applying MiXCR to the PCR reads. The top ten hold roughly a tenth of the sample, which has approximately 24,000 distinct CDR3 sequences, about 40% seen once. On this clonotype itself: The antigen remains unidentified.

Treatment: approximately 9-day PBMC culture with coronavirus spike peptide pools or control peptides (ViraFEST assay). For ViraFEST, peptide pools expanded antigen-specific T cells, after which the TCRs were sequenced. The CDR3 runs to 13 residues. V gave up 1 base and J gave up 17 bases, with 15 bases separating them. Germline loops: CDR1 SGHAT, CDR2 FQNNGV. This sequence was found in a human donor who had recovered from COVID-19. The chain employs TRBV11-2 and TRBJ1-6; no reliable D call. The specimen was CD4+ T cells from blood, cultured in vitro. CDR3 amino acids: CASSLGPLMSIHF. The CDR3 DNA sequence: TGTGCCAGCAGCTTAGGGCCCCTTATGTCGATCCACTTT.